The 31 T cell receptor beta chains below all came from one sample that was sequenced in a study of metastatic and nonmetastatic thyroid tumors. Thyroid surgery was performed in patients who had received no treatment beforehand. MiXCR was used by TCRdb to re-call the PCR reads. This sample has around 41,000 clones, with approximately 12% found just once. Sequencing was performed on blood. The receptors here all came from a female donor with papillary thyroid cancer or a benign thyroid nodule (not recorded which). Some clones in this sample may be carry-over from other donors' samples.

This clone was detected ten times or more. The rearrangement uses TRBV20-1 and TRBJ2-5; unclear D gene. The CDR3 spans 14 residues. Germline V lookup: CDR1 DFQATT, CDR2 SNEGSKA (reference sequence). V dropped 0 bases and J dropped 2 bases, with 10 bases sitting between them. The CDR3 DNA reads TGCAGTGCTAGAGACCGGGCGTCGCAAGAGACCCAGTACTTC. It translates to CSARDRASQETQYF.

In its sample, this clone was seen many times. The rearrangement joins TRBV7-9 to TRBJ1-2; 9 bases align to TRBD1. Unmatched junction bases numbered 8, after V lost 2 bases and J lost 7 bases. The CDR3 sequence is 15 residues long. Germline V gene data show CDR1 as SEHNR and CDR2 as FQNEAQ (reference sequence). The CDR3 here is CASSLPGQGNVGYTF. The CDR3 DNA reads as TGTGCCAGCAGCTTACCGGGACAGGGTAATGTTGGCTACACCTTC.

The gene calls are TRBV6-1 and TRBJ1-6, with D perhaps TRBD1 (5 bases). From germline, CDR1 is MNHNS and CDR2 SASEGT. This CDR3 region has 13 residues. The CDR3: CGTGQGASSPLHF. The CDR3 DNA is TGTGGCACCGGGCAGGGAGCATCTTCACCCCTCCACTTT.

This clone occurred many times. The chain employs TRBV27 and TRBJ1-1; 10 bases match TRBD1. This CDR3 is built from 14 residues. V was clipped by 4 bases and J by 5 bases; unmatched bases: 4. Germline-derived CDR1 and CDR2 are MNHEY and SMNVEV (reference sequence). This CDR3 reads CASSWPGQGTEAFF. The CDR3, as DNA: TGTGCCAGCAGTTGGCCGGGACAGGGGACTGAAGCTTTCTTT.

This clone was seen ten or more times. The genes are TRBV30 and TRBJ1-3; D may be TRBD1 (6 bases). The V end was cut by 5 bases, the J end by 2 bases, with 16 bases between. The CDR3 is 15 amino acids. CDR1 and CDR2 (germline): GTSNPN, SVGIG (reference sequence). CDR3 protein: CAWDLDGTPGNTIYF. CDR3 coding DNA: TGTGCCTGGGACCTCGACGGGACACCTGGAAACACCATATATTTT.

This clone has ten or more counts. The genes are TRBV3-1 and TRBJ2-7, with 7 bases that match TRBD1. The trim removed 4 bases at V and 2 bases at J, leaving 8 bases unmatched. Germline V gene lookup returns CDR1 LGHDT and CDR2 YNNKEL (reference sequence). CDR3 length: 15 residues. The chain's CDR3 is CASSPRRDSAYEQYF. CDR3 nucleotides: TGTGCCAGCAGCCCACGCCGGGACAGTGCCTACGAGCAGTACTTC.

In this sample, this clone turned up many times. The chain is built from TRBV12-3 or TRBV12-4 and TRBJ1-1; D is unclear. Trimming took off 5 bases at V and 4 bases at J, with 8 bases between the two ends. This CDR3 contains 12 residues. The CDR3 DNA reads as TGTGCCAGCAGTCCCAGTGGCACTGAAGCTTTCTTT. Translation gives CASSPSGTEAFF.

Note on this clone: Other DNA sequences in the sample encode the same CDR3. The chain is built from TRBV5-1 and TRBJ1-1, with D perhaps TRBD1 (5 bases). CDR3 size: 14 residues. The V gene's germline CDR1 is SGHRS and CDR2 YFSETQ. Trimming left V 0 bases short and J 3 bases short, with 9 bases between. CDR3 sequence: CASSLAGGYTEAFF. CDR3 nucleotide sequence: TGCGCCAGCAGCTTGGCGGGGGGTTACACTGAAGCTTTCTTT. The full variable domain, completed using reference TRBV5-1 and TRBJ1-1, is KAGVTQTPRYLIKTRGQQVTLSCSPISGHRSVSWYQQTPGQGLQFLFEYFSETQRNKGNFPGRFSGRQFSNSRSEMNVSTLELGDSALYLCASSLAGGYTEAFFGQGTRLTVV.

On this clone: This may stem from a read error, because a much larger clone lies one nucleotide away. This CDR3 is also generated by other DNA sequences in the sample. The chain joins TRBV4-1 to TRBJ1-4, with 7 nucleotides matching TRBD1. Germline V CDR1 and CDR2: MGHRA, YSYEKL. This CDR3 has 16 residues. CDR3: CASSQTGLDIREKLFF. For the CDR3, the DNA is TGCGCCAGTAGCCAGACAGGGTTGGATATAAGGGAAAAACTGTTTTTT.

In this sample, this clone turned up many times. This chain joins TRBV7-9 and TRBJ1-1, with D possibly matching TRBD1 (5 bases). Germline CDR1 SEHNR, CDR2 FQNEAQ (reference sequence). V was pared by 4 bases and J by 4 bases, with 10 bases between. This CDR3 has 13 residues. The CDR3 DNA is TGTGCCAGCAGCTGGCGGGGGGGCACTGAAGCTTTCTTT. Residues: CASSWRGGTEAFF.

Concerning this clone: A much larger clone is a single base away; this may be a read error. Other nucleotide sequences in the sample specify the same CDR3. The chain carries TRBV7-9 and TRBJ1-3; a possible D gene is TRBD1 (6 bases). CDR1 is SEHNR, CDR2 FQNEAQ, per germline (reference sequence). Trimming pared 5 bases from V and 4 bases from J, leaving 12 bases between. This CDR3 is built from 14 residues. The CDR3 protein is CASSPQGLGNTIYF. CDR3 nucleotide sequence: TGTGCCAGCAGCCCCCAGGGGTTAGGAAACACCATATATTTT. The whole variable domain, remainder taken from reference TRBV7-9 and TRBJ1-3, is DTGVSQNPRHKITKRGQNVTFRCDPISEHNRLYWYRQTLGQGPEFLTYFQNEAQLEKSRLLSDRFSAERPKGSFSTLEIQRTEQGDSAMYLCASSPQGLGNTIYFGEGSWLTVV.

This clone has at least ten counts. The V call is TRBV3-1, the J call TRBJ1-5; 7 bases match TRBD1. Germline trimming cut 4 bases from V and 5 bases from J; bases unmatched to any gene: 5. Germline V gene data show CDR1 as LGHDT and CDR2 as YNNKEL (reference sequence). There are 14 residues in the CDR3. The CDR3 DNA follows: TGTGCCAGCAGCCTAGGGACAGCCGATCAGCCCCAGCATTTT. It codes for CASSLGTADQPQHF.

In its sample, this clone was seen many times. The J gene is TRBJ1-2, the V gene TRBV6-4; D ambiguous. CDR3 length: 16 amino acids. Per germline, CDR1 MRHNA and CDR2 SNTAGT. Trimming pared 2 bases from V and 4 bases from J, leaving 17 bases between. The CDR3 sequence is CASSDNERAPSYGYTF. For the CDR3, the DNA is TGTGCCAGCAGTGACAACGAGAGGGCCCCATCCTATGGCTACACCTTC.

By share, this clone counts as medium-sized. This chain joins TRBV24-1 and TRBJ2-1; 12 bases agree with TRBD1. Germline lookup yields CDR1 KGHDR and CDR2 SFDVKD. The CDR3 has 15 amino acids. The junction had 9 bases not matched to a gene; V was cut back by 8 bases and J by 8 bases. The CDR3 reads CATKFSGTGGDEQFF. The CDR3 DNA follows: TGTGCCACCAAATTCTCCGGGACAGGGGGCGATGAGCAGTTCTTC.

CDR3 DNA sequence: TGTGCCAGCAGTCTCGGCTCCGTAGATACGCAGTATTTT. The encoded protein is CASSLGSVDTQYF. The chain couples TRBV27 to TRBJ2-3; D is ambiguous. Trimming cost V 5 bases and J 5 bases, with 11 bases left between them. Germline CDR1 is MNHEY and CDR2 is SMNVEV (reference sequence). The CDR3 runs 13 residues.

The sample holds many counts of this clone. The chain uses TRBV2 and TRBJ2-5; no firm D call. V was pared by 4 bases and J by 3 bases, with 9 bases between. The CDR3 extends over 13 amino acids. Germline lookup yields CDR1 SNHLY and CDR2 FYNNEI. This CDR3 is CASSGLDEETQYF. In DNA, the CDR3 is TGTGCCAGCAGTGGACTGGACGAAGAGACCCAGTACTTC.

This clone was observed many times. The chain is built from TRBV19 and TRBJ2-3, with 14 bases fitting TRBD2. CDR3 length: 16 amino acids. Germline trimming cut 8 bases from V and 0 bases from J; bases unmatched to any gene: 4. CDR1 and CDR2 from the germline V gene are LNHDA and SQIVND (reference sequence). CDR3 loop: CASARLAGGSTDTQYF. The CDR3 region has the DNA TGTGCCAGTGCCCGACTAGCGGGAGGGAGCACAGATACGCAGTATTTT.

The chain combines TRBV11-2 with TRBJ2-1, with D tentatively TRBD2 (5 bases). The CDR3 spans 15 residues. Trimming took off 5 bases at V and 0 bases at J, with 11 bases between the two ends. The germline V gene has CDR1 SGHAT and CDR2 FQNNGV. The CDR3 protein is CASSLTMSSYNEQFF. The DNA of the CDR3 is TGTGCCAGCAGCCTGACTATGAGCTCCTACAATGAGCAGTTCTTC.

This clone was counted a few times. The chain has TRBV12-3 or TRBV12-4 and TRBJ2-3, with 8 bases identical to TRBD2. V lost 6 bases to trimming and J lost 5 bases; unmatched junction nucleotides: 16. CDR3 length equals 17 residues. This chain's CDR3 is CASSFGGAGFSIDTQYF. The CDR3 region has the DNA TGTGCCAGCAGCTTCGGGGGGGCCGGGTTTTCGATAGATACGCAGTATTTT.

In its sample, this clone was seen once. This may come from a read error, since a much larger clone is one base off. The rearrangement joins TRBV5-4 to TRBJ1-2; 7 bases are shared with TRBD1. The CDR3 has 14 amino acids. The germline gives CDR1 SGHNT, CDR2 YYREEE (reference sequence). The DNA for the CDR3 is TGTGCCATCAGCTTGGGGACAGCGAACTATGGCTACACCTTC. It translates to CAISLGTANYGYTF.

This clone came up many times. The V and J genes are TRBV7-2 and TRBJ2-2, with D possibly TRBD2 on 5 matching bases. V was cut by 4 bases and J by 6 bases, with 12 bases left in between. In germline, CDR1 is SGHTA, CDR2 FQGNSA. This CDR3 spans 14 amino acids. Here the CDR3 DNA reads TGTGCCAGCAGCTATGGGAGAGCAGCCGGGGAGCTGTTTTTT. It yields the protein CASSYGRAAGELFF.

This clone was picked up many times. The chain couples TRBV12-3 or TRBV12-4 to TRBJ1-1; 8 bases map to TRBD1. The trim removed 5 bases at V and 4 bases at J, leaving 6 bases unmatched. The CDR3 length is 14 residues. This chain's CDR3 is CASSPTGAVTEAFF. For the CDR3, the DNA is TGTGCCAGCAGTCCGACAGGGGCGGTCACTGAAGCTTTCTTT.

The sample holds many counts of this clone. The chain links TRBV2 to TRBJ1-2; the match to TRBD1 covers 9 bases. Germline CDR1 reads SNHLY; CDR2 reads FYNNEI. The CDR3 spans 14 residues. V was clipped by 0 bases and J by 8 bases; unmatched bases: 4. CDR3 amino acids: CASSEAGTGKGYTF. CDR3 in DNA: TGTGCCAGCAGTGAAGCGGGGACAGGGAAAGGCTACACCTTC.

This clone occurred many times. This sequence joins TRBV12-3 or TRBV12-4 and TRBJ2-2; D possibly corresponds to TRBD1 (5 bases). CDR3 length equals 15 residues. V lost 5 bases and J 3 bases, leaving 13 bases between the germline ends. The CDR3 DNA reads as TGTGCCAGCAGTGCCCCTCAGGGTTACACCGGGGAGCTGTTTTTT. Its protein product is CASSAPQGYTGELFF.

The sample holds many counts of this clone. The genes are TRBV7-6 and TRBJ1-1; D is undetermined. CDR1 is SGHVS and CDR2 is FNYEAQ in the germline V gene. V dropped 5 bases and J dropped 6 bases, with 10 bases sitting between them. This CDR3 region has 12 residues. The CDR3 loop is CASSPGDAEAFF. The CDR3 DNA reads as TGTGCCAGCAGCCCGGGAGACGCTGAAGCTTTCTTT.

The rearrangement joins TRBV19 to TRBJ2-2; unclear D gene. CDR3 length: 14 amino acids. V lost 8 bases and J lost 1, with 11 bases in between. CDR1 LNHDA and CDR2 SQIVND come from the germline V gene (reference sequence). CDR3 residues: CASSGTLNTGELFF. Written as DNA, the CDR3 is TGTGCCAGTTCTGGAACCCTGAACACCGGGGAGCTGTTTTTT.

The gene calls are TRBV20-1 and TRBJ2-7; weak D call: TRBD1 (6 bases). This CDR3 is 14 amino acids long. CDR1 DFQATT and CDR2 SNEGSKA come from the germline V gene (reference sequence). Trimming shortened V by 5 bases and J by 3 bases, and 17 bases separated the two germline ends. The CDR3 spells CSAGGGQGYYEQYF. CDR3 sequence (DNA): TGCAGTGCTGGGGGCGGGCAGGGGTACTACGAGCAGTACTTC.

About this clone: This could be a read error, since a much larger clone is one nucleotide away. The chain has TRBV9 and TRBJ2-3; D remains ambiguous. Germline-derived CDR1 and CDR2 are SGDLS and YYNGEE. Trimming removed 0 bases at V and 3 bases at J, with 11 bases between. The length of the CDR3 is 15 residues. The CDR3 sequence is CASSVGVFKTDTQYF. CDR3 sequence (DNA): TGTGCCAGCAGCGTAGGAGTGTTTAAGACAGATACGCAGTATTTT. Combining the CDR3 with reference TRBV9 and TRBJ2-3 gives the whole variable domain DSGVTQTPKHLITATGQRVTLRCSPRSGDLSVYWYQQSLDQGLQFLIQYYNGEERAKGNILERFSAQQFPDLHSELNLSSLELGDSALYFCASSVGVFKTDTQYFGPGTRLTVL.

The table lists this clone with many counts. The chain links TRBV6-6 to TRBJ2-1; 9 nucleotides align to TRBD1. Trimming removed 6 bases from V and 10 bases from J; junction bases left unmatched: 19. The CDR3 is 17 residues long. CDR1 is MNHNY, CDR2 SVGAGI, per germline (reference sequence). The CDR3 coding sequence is TGTGCCAGCAGAGCCGGGACAGGGAAAAGGGCCTGGTTAGAGCAGTTCTTC. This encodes CASRAGTGKRAWLEQFF.

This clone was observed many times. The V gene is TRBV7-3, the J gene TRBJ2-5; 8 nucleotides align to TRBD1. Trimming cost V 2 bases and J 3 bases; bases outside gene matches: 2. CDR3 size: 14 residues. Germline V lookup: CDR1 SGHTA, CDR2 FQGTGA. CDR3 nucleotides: TGTGCCAGCAGCTTAGCAGGGGGCGAAGAGACCCAGTACTTC. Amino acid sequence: CASSLAGGEETQYF.

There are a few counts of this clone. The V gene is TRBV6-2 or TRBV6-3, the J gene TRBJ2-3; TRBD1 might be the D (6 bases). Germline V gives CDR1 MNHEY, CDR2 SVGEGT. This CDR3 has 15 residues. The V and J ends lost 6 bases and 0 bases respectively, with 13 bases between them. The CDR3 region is CASRPGDTSTDTQYF. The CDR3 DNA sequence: TGTGCCAGCAGACCAGGGGATACTAGCACAGATACGCAGTATTTT.